This T cell receptor (beta chain) appears in the sequencing data of a study of early stage breast cancer tumors. As for the study in general: Of some 15 invasive breast tumors, about a dozen were hormone receptor-positive, HER2-negative. Average read coverage per sample was 7.5 to 10-fold.

This clone was recorded a few times. Each sample had two DNA replicates, around 0.45 ug blood or about 1.4 ug tissue. Generated by immunoSEQ multiplex PCR, the TCRdb table keeps only in-frame clones and is missing some. The data hold tens of thousands of clones, with around 80% observed a single time. The CDR3 loop spans 15 amino acids. Looked up from germline, CDR1 is SGHVS and CDR2 is FNYEAQ. The ends lost 5 bases at V and 0 bases at J; junction bases unmatched: 2. The TCR sequence derives from a person in their 40s with breast cancer. The rearrangement uses TRBV7-6 and TRBJ2-3, with 10 bases identical to TRBD1. Sequencing was performed on blood. CDR3 in amino acids: CASSRGQGSTDTQYF. The CDR3 DNA sequence: TGTGCCAGCAGCCGGGGACAGGGGAGCACAGATACGCAGTATTTT.